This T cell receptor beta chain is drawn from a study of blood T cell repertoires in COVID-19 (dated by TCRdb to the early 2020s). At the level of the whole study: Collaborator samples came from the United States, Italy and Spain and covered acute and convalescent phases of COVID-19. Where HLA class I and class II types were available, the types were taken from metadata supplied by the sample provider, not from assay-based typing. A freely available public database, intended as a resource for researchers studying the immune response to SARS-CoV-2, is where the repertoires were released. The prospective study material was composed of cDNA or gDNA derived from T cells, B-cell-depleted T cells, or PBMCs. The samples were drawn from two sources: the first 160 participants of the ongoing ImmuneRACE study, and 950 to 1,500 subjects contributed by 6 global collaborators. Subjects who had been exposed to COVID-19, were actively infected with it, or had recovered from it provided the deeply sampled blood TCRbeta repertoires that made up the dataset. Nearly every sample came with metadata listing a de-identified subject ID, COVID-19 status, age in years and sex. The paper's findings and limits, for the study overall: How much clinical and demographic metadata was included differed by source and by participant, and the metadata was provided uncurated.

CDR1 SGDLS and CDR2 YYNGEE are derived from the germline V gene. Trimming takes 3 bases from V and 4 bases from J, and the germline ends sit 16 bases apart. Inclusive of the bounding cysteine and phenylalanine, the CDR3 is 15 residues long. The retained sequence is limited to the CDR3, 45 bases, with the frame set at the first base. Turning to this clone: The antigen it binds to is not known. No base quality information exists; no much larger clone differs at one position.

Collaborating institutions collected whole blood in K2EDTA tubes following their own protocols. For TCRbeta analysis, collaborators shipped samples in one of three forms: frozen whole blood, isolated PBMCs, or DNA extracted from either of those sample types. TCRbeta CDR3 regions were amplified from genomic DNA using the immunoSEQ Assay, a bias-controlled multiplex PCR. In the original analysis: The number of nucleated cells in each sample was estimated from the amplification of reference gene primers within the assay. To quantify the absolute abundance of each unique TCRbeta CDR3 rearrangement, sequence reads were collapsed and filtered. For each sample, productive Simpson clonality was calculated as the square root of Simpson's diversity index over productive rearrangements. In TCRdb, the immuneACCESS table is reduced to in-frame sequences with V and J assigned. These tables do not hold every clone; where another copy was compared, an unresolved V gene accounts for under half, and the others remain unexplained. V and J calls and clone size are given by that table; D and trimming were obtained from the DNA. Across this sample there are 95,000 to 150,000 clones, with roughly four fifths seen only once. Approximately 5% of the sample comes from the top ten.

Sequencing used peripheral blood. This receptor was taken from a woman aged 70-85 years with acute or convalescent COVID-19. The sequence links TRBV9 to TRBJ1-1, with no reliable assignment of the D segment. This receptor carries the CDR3 CASSANPGSGTEAFF. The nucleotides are TGTGCCAGCAGCGCCAACCCCGGGTCGGGCACTGAAGCTTTCTTT.